The sample holds one count of the clone carrying this T cell receptor beta chain. The data originate from a study of PD-L1 blockade in urothelial cancer. Study summary: At 3 weeks (second dose) and 6 weeks after starting treatment, blood was analyzed.

Assay used: immunoSEQ multiplex PCR; TCRdb lists only in-frame clones, some missing. Of 30,000 to 40,000 clones listed, around 82% are singletons. V shed 0 bases and J 4 bases; nucleotides not matched to a gene: 8. Germline values: CDR1 SGHNT, CDR2 YYREEE (reference sequence). The CDR3 runs 16 residues. Time point specified: pretreatment peripheral blood. This clonotype originated in a man in his 60s with urothelial cancer. This rearrangement joins TRBV5-4 to TRBJ2-3, with 7 bases lining up with TRBD2. The sample consisted of PBMCs, taken around atezolizumab (anti-PD-L1) treatment. The CDR3 bases are TGTGCCAGCAGCTTGGGGAGCGGGGAGGACCCAGATACGCAGTATTTT. The encoded protein is CASSLGSGEDPDTQYF.